The 13 T cell receptor beta chains presented below share a single source sample, sequenced in a study of vaccination and CD4 T cells after COVID-19. Once obtained from cultured CD4+ T cells, the DNA was sequenced using the Oncomine TCR Beta short-read assay. MiXCR, applied by TCRdb to the PCR reads, yields one record per CDR3 protein. Among over 15,000 distinct CDR3 sequences listed, around 40% were seen once. Noted time point: late sampling 161 to 241 days after vaccination in three convalescent patients. Noted treatment: roughly 11-day PBMC culture with coronavirus spike peptide pools or control peptides (ViraFEST assay). These receptors have no known antigen. The input for sequencing was CD4+ T cells from blood, cultured in vitro, taken about 7 months after SARS-CoV-2 vaccination. The receptors shown here come from a human donor who had recovered from COVID-19.

The rearrangement uses TRBV19 and TRBJ2-7; TRBD2 aligns across 13 bases. The CDR3 is made up of 13 amino acids. V shed 8 bases and J 2 bases; nucleotides not matched to a gene: 0. Germline loops: CDR1 LNHDA, CDR2 SQIVND (reference sequence). CDR3 sequence (DNA): TGTGCCAGTGGACTAGCGGGAGCCTACGAGCAGTACTTC. Its translation: CASGLAGAYEQYF.

The chain joins TRBV19 to TRBJ2-7; 10 nucleotides line up with TRBD1. Per germline, CDR1 LNHDA and CDR2 SQIVND (reference sequence). The CDR3 runs to 13 residues. V lost 5 bases to trimming and J lost 4 bases; unmatched junction nucleotides: 2. The CDR3 sequence is CASSDRGLYEQYF. The CDR3 DNA sequence: TGTGCCAGTAGTGACAGGGGGCTTTACGAGCAGTACTTC.

The rearrangement links TRBV5-4 to TRBJ2-5, with D perhaps TRBD1 or TRBD2 (5 bases each). CDR1 is SGHNT and CDR2 is YYREEE in the germline V gene (reference sequence). The CDR3 is 14 residues long. V was shortened by 4 bases and J by 3 bases, with 13 bases between the two germline ends. CDR3 region: CASSPGTDKETQYF. The CDR3 DNA reads as TGTGCCAGCAGCCCCGGGACGGATAAAGAGACCCAGTACTTC.

This rearrangement joins TRBV5-1 to TRBJ2-5, with D possibly being TRBD1 (6 bases). CDR1 is SGHRS and CDR2 is YFSETQ in the germline V gene. The CDR3 consists of 14 residues. With 4 bases removed from V and 5 bases from J, the gap between germline ends came to 15 bases. CDR3: CASSTGQRGETQYF. CDR3 sequence (DNA): TGCGCCAGCAGCACCGGACAGCGAGGGGAGACCCAGTACTTC.

This sequence joins TRBV15 and TRBJ2-7; TRBD2 agrees at 8 bases. Per the germline V gene, CDR1 is LNHNV and CDR2 is YYDKDF (reference sequence). The CDR3 extends over 17 amino acids. Trimming took 0 bases from V and 4 from J; bases not matched to a gene: 11. CDR3 coding DNA: TGTGCCACCAGCAGAGATCTGGGCGGGGGGAGTTTGTACGAGCAGTACTTC. Residues: CATSRDLGGGSLYEQYF.

The chain couples TRBV6-2 or TRBV6-3 to TRBJ1-5; tentative D call: TRBD1 (6 bases). The V and J ends lost 3 bases and 5 bases respectively, with 8 bases between them. The CDR3 consists of 13 residues. CDR1 is MNHEY, CDR2 SVGEGT, per germline. The CDR3 reads CASSYTGHQPQHF. Written as DNA, the CDR3 is TGTGCCAGCAGTTATACAGGGCATCAGCCCCAGCATTTT.

The chain carries TRBV7-6 and TRBJ1-2, with D maybe TRBD1 (6 bases). CDR3 length: 16 residues. Looked up from germline, CDR1 is SGHVS and CDR2 is FNYEAQ. The V and J ends lost 1 base and 5 bases respectively, with 17 bases between them. CDR3: CASSLGQGLDLYGYTF. The DNA of the CDR3 is TGTGCCAGCAGCTTAGGGCAGGGGCTAGACCTGTATGGCTACACCTTC.

This clonotype was found a few times. V usage is TRBV6-5 and J usage is TRBJ1-1, with D uncertain. The length of the CDR3 is 14 residues. Trimming stripped 3 bases from V and 0 bases from J, with 8 bases between. Germline CDR1 MNHEY, CDR2 SVGAGI. The CDR3 region has the DNA TGTGCCAGCAGTTATACAGCATTGAACACTGAAGCTTTCTTT. This codes for CASSYTALNTEAFF.

This chain links TRBV7-3 with TRBJ2-7; 8 nucleotides align to TRBD1. Germline V lookup: CDR1 SGHTA, CDR2 FQGTGA. This CDR3 contains 14 residues. The ends lost 3 bases at V and 5 bases at J; junction bases unmatched: 6. CDR3 in amino acids: CASSLTGEWDEQYF. The DNA of the CDR3 is TGTGCCAGCAGCTTGACAGGGGAATGGGACGAGCAGTACTTC.

This clonotype was picked up a small number of times. The chain joins TRBV2 to TRBJ2-1, with unresolved D. The last part of the DNA fits TRBJ2-7 better; the J call may be wrong. This CDR3 region has 13 residues. CDR1 and CDR2 (germline): SNHLY, FYNNEI. The CDR3 region is CASSSRSGTEQYF. For the CDR3, the DNA is TGTGCCAGCTCCTCGCGGTCGGGCACCGAGCAGTACTTC.

The chain recombines TRBV5-1 with TRBJ2-5; tentative D call: TRBD1 (6 bases). Trimming took 7 bases from V and 2 from J, leaving 21 bases between them. CDR1 SGHRS and CDR2 YFSETQ come from the germline V gene. This CDR3 is 16 amino acids long. CDR3: CASGTGRDTLQETQYF. The CDR3 DNA is TGCGCCAGCGGGACCGGACGGGACACCCTTCAAGAGACCCAGTACTTC.

CDR3 coding DNA: TGTGCCAGCAGTGAAACAGGGAGGCACTACGAGCAGTACTTC. This encodes CASSETGRHYEQYF. The rearrangement links TRBV6-1 to TRBJ2-7; D tentatively fits TRBD1 or TRBD2 (6 bases each). CDR1 and CDR2 (germline): MNHNS, SASEGT. Trimming pared 2 bases from V and 3 bases from J, leaving 11 bases between. This CDR3 has 14 amino acids.

This clonotype was detected only a few times. The genes are TRBV20-1 and TRBJ1-1; D remains unclear. Germline V CDR1 and CDR2: DFQATT, SNEGSKA (reference sequence). The CDR3 has 15 residues. Trimming shortened V by 1 base and J by 1 base, and 13 bases separated the two germline ends. The CDR3 nucleotides read TGCAGTGCTAGAGCTGTATCACGTAAGAACACTGAAGCTTTCTTT. This codes for CSARAVSRKNTEAFF.